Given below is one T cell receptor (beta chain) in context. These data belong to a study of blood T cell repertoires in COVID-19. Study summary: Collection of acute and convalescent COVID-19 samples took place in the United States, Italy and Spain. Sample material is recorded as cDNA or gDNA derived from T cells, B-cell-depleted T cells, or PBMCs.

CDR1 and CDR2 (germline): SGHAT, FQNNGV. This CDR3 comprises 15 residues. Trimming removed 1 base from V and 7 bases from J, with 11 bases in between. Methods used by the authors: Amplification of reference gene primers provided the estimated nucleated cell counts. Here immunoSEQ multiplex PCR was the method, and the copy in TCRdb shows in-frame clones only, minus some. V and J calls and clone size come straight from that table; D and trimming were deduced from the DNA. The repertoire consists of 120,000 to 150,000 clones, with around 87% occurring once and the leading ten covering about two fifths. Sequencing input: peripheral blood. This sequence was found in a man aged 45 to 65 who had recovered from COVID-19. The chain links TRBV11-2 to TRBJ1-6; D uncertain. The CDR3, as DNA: TGTGCCAGCAGCTTAGGGGCCCTACCCAATTCACCCCTCCACTTT. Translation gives CASSLGALPNSPLHF.